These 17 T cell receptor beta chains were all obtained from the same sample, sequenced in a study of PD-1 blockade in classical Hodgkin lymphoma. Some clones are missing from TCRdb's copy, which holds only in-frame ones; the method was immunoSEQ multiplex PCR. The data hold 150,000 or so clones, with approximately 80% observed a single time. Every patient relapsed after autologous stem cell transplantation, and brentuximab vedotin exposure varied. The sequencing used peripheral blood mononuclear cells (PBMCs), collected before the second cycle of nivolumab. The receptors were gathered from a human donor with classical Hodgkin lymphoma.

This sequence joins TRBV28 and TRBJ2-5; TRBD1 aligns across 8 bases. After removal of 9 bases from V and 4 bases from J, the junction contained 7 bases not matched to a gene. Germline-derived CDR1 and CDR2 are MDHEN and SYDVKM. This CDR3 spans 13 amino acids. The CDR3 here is CASGRQGLETQYF. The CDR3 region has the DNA TGTGCCAGTGGGAGACAGGGGTTAGAGACCCAGTACTTC.

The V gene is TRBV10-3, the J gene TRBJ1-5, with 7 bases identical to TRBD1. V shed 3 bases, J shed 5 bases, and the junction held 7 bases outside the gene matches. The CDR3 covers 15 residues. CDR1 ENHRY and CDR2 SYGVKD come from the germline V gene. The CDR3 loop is CAISDPRTGDQPQHF. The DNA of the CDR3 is TGTGCCATCAGTGATCCTCGGACAGGAGATCAGCCCCAGCATTTT.

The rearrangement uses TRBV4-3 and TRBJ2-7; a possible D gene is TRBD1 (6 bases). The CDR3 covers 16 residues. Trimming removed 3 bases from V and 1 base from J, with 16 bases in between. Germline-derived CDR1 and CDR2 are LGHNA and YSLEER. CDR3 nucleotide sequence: TGCGCCAGCAGCCAGGGTGACAGGATGACTTCCTACGAGCAGTACTTC. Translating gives CASSQGDRMTSYEQYF.

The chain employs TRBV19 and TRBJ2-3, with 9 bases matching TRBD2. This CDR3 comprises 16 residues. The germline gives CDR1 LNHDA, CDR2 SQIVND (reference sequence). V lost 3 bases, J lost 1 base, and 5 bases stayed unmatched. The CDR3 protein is CASSIEERGGTDTQYF. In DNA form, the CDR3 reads TGTGCCAGTAGTATTGAAGAGCGGGGGGGCACAGATACGCAGTATTTT.

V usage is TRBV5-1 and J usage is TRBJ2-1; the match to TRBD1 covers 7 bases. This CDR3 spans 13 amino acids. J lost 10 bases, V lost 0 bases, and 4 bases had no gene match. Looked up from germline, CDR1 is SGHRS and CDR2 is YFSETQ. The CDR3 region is CASSLDRGLEQFF. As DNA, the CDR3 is TGCGCCAGCAGCTTGGACAGGGGATTGGAGCAGTTCTTC.

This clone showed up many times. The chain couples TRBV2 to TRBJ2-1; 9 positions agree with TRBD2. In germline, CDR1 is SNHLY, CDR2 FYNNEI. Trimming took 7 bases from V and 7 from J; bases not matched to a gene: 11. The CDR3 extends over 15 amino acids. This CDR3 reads CASTDRLAGLNEQFF. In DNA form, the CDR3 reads TGTGCCAGCACCGACCGGCTAGCGGGGTTGAATGAGCAGTTCTTC.

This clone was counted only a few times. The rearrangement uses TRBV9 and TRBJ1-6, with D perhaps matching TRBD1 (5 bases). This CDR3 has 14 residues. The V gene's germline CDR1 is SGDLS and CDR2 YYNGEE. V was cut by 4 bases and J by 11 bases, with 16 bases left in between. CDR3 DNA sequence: TGTGCCAGCAGCCCCTGGGACGGCAATACACCCCTCCACTTT. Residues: CASSPWDGNTPLHF. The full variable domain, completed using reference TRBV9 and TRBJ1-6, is DSGVTQTPKHLITATGQRVTLRCSPRSGDLSVYWYQQSLDQGLQFLIQYYNGEERAKGNILERFSAQQFPDLHSELNLSSLELGDSALYFCASSPWDGNTPLHFGNGTRLTVT.

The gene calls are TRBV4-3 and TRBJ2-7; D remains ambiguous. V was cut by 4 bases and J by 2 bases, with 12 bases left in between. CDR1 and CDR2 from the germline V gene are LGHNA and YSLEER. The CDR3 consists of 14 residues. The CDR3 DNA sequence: TGCGCCAGCAGCCCAGAACAAGTAGCCTACGAGCAGTACTTC. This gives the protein CASSPEQVAYEQYF.

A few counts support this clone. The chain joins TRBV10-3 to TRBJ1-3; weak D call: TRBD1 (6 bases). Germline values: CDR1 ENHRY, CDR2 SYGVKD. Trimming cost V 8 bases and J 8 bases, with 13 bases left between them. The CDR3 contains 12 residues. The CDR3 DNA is TGTGCCATCGTTGCTGAGGGGGACACCATATATTTT. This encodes CAIVAEGDTIYF.

The CDR3 DNA reads as TGTGCCAGTAGTACTTCGGACCGAGACTATGGCTACACCTTC. The encoded protein is CASSTSDRDYGYTF. The chain uses TRBV19 and TRBJ1-2; no firm D call. There are 14 residues in the CDR3. Per germline, CDR1 LNHDA and CDR2 SQIVND (reference sequence). With 4 bases removed from V and 3 bases from J, the gap between germline ends came to 12 bases.

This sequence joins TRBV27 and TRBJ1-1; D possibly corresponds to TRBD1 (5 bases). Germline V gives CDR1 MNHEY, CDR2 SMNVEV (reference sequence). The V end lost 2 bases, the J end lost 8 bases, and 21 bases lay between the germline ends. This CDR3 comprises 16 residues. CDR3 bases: TGTGCCAGCAGTTTACGAACCGGGACGAGGGAAGCCGAAGCTTTCTTT. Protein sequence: CASSLRTGTREAEAFF.

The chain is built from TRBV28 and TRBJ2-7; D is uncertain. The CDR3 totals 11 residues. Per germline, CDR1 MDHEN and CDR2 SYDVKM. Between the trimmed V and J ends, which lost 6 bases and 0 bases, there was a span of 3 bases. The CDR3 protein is CASRDSYEQYF. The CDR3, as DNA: TGTGCCAGCAGAGACTCCTACGAGCAGTACTTC.

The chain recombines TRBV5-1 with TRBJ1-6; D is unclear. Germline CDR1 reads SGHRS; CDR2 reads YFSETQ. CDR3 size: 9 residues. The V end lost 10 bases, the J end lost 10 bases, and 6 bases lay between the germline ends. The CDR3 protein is CAGSSPLHF. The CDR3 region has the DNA TGCGCCGGCTCCTCACCCCTCCACTTT.

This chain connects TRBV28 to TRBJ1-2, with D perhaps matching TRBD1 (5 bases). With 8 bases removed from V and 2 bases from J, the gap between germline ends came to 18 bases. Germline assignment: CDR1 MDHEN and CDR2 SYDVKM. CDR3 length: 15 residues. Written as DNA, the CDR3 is TGTGCCAGCGTTAGGGGACCAGGCTCGAACTATGGCTACACCTTC. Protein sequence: CASVRGPGSNYGYTF.

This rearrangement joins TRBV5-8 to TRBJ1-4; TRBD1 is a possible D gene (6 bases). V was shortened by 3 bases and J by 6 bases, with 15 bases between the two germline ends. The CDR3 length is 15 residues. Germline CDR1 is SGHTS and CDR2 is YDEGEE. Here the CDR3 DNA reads TGTGCCAGCAGCTCCTACAGGGAGAGGGATGAAAAACTGTTTTTT. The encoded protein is CASSSYRERDEKLFF.

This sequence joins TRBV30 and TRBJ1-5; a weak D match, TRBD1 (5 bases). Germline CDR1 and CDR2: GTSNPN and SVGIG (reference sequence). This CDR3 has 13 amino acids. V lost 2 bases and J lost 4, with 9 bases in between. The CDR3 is CAWSLGVNQPQHF. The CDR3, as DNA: TGTGCCTGGAGTTTGGGGGTAAATCAGCCCCAGCATTTT.

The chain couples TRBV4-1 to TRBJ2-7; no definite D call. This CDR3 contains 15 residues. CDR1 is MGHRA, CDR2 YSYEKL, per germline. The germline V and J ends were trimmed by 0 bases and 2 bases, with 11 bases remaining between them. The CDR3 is CASSQDPAPAYEQYF. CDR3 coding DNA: TGCGCCAGCAGCCAAGATCCAGCTCCGGCCTACGAGCAGTACTTC.